The rows below give T cell receptor beta chains drawn from one sample of a study of blood T cell repertoires in COVID-19. TCRdb's copy holds only in-frame clones and misses some; the assay was immunoSEQ multiplex PCR. The sample contains under 250,000 clones, roughly nine tenths of which appear only once. The sample was peripheral blood. The receptor set was obtained from a man aged 55 to 70 with acute or convalescent COVID-19. CDR3s include the opening cysteine and the closing phenylalanine or tryptophan. A D gene is named only where the DNA matches it firmly. Clone sizes are given selectively: once, few, many, or a class where the clone is expanded.

TRBJ1-6,TRBD1,TRBV18,.,TGTGCCAGCTCACCTACAGGGGCCCGAGACTCCTATAATTCACCCCTCCACTTT,CASSPTGARDSYNSPLHF
TRBJ1-5,.,TRBV5-8,.,TGTGCCAGCAGCCGAAAACCGGGACAAGGTAGAAGCAATCAGCCCCAGCATTTT,CASSRKPGQGRSNQPQHF
TRBJ2-2,TRBD2,TRBV2,.,TGTGCCAGCAGTGATGGTCTAGCGGGAGGGATCGGGGAGCTGTTTTTT,CASSDGLAGGIGELFF
TRBJ1-3,TRBD1,TRBV7-8,.,TGTGCCAGCAGCCCATTAACAGGGGTCACTGGAAACACCATATATTTT,CASSPLTGVTGNTIYF
TRBJ2-7,.,TRBV20-1,once,TGCAGTGCTAGTCCCCCAGACTCCTACGAGCAGTACTTC,CSASPPDSYEQYF
TRBJ1-1,TRBD1,TRBV7-8,.,TGTGCCAGCAGCGACGACAGGGGTTGGACTGAAGCTTTCTTT,CASSDDRGWTEAFF
TRBJ2-7,TRBD1,TRBV5-1,.,TGCGCCAGCAGCCCTGCGGACAGGGGGCTATACGAGCAGTACTTC,CASSPADRGLYEQYF
TRBJ1-5,.,TRBV30,.,TGTGCCTGGAGTGATTGGCTGGGCAGGGTCGGCCAGCCCCAGCATTTT,CAWSDWLGRVGQPQHF
TRBJ2-1,TRBD2,TRBV11-2,.,TGTGCCAGCAGCTTAGATTCAGCGGGAGGGATCTACAATGAGCAGTTCTTC,CASSLDSAGGIYNEQFF
TRBJ1-2,TRBD1,TRBV20-1,few,TGCAGTGCTAGCGACAGGGGGGGCTACACCTTC,CSASDRGGYTF
TRBJ2-2,.,TRBV7-6,.,TGTGCCAGCGCCTACAGCAACCCGAACACCGGGGAGCTGTTTTTT,CASAYSNPNTGELFF
TRBJ2-2,.,TRBV5-1,.,TGCGCCAGCAGCCTCGGGACTCTCAACACCGGGGAGCTGTTTTTT,CASSLGTLNTGELFF
TRBJ2-3,TRBD1,TRBV24-1,.,TGTGCCACCAGTGGACAGGGGTGGACAGATACGCAGTATTTT,CATSGQGWTDTQYF
TRBJ2-6,.,TRBV7-2,.,TGTGCCAGCAGCCACAGGAGCTCTGGGGCCAACGTCCTGACTTTC,CASSHRSSGANVLTF
TRBJ2-1,TRBD2,TRBV27,.,TGTGCCAGCAGTTTATCAGCGGGGGAGAAAGCAACCGGCAATGAGCAGTTCTTC,CASSLSAGEKATGNEQFF
TRBJ2-3,.,TRBV6-5,.,TGTGCCAGCAGTTACCTGGGCTCTAGCACAGATACGCAGTATTTT,CASSYLGSSTDTQYF
TRBJ1-6,TRBD1,TRBV30,.,TGTGCCTGGAGTATGGGACAGGCTAATAATTCACCCCTCCACTTT,CAWSMGQANNSPLHF
TRBJ1-1,.,TRBV30,.,TGTGCCTGGAGTGAAACGGGGTGGACTGAAGCTTTCTTT,CAWSETGWTEAFF
TRBJ2-5,.,TRBV11-3,.,TGTGCCAGCAGCTTAGGGAACAGTGGAACCCAAGAGACCCAGTACTTC,CASSLGNSGTQETQYF
TRBJ2-7,TRBD1,TRBV27,.,TGTGCCAGCAGTTTAATCCCGCAGGGGGTAGCCTACGAGCAGTACTTC,CASSLIPQGVAYEQYF
TRBJ2-7,TRBD2,TRBV5-4,few,TGTGCCAGCAGCACTAGCGGGAGGGCCAACGAGCAGTACTTC,CASSTSGRANEQYF
TRBJ2-3,TRBD1,TRBV6-6,.,TGTGCCAGCAGTTCTCGGGACAGGGGGACAGATACGCAGTATTTT,CASSSRDRGTDTQYF
TRBJ1-2,TRBD1,TRBV5-8,.,TGTGCCAGCAGCTTTTGGGACAGGTTCTATGGCTACACCTTC,CASSFWDRFYGYTF
TRBJ2-2,.,TRBV6-5,.,TGTGCCAGCAGTTGGCAGGGCGCGAACACCGGGGAGCTGTTTTTT,CASSWQGANTGELFF
TRBJ1-2,TRBD1,TRBV10-3,.,TGTGCCATCAGTCCTGATAATACAGGGGTCTATGGCTACACCTTC,CAISPDNTGVYGYTF
TRBJ1-1,.,TRBV18,.,TGTTCTACCCGGGGGGCAATGGGTAACACTGAAGCTTTCTTT,CSTRGAMGNTEAFF
TRBJ2-3,.,TRBV7-9,.,TGTGCCAGCAGCTTATTTCGGGTGCGCGATACGCAGTATTTT,CASSLFRVRDTQYF
TRBJ1-5,.,TRBV6-2/TRBV6-3,.,TGTGCCAGCAGTTACTCGTTCAGACTCGATCAGCCCCAGCATTTT,CASSYSFRLDQPQHF
TRBJ1-5,.,TRBV2,.,TGTGCCAGCAGTGGGGGGGGCGCAGGGCAGCCCCAGCATTTT,CASSGGGAGQPQHF
TRBJ2-7,.,TRBV10-2,.,TGCGCCAGCAGTCCCGGGAGCTCCTACGAGCAGTACTTC,CASSPGSSYEQYF
TRBJ2-1,TRBD2,TRBV19,.,TGTGCCAGTAGTATAGAGACCGGCGGGAGAAGGATTAATGAGCAGTTCTTC,CASSIETGGRRINEQFF
TRBJ2-3,.,TRBV11-3,.,TGTGCCAGCAGCTTAGGCTCCAGGTCAGATACGCAGTATTTT,CASSLGSRSDTQYF
TRBJ2-7,TRBD1,TRBV19,.,TGTGCCAGTAGTATGGGGACAGGGTTCGTGTACGAGCAGTACTTC,CASSMGTGFVYEQYF
TRBJ2-5,.,TRBV3-1/TRBV3-2,.,TGTGCCAGCAGCCAAGAGTCTCGAGGACAGCACCAAGAGACCCAGTACTTC,CASSQESRGQHQETQYF
TRBJ1-2,TRBD1,TRBV7-8,.,TGTGCCAGCAGCTTAGCGCCGGGACAGGGACACTATGGCTACACCTTC,CASSLAPGQGHYGYTF
TRBJ1-1,.,TRBV6-5,.,TGTGCCACCTCCCGGGGAACTTCTGAAGCTTTCTTT,CATSRGTSEAFF
TRBJ2-5,TRBD2,TRBV28,.,TGTGCCAGCAGTTTTTTGAGCGGGGGGGAGACCCAGTACTTC,CASSFLSGGETQYF
TRBJ1-5,.,TRBV30,.,TGTGCCTGGAGTACTGGGACTGACAATCAGCCCCAGCATTTT,CAWSTGTDNQPQHF
TRBJ2-6,.,TRBV5-1,.,TGCGCCAGCAGCTCATTTGGGAGGTCTGGGGCCAACGTCCTGACTTTC,CASSSFGRSGANVLTF
TRBJ2-7,TRBD2,TRBV7-2,.,TGTGCCAGCAACCCCAACGGTGGGGGGGGCTACGAGCAGTACTTC,CASNPNGGGGYEQYF
TRBJ1-4,TRBD1,TRBV14,.,TGTGCCAGCAGCCAAGTCAAGGGGGCGTCAAGCGAAAAACTGTTTTTT,CASSQVKGASSEKLFF
TRBJ2-5,.,TRBV28,.,TGTGCCAGCAGTTTATCGTTGAGGCAGTACCAAGAGACCCAGTACTTC,CASSLSLRQYQETQYF
TRBJ2-1,.,TRBV29-1,.,TGCAGCGTTGTTGGCGGGAAGAGCTCCTACAATGAGCAGTTCTTC,CSVVGGKSSYNEQFF
TRBJ2-2,.,TRBV27,.,TGTGCCAGCAGGGGAAGGGGTCAGGGCGGGGAGCTGTTTTTT,CASRGRGQGGELFF